What follows are 13 T cell receptor beta chains derived from one specimen sequenced in a study of T cell repertoires in aging, cancer and after chemotherapy. Peripheral blood genomic DNA, not sorted cells or RNA, was the template. Rearranged V-D-J TRB sequences were amplified with a mixed TRB-A/B primer pool. TCRdb re-derived calls from the multiplex PCR reads in MiXCR, one entry per CDR3 protein. Of about 8,000 distinct CDR3 sequences detected, 25% to 35% appear once; the ten largest clones hold about 3.5%. Sequenced input: blood. All receptors derive from a human donor in good health.

The CDR3 region has the DNA TGCGCCAGCAGCTTGAACAGGGGCGGTGAAAAACTGTTTTTT. Protein sequence: CASSLNRGGEKLFF. This chain joins TRBV5-1 and TRBJ1-4; TRBD1 matches 7 bases. The CDR3 runs to 14 residues. The V segment lost 1 base and the J segment 7 bases; nucleotides outside the gene matches: 4. CDR1 and CDR2 from the germline V gene are SGHRS and YFSETQ.

The DNA for the CDR3 is TGTGCCAGCAGCCCAGTTGGGACAGGGGGCGTCTATGGCTACACCTTC. This encodes CASSPVGTGGVYGYTF. The chain links TRBV7-2 to TRBJ1-2; 12 nucleotides align to TRBD1. The CDR3 length is 16 residues. V lost 5 bases and J lost 4; bases outside the gene matches: 8. Germline V gives CDR1 SGHTA, CDR2 FQGNSA.

This clonotype was detected only a few times. The chain joins TRBV7-6 to TRBJ1-1, with no clear D. The V and J ends lost 1 base and 1 base respectively, with 10 bases between them. CDR3 length: 15 residues. Germline-derived CDR1 and CDR2 are SGHVS and FNYEAQ. CDR3 residues: CASSLVALGNTEAFF. The CDR3 DNA sequence: TGTGCCAGCAGCTTAGTAGCACTGGGGAACACTGAAGCTTTCTTT.

This clonotype was picked up a small number of times. V and J are TRBV19 and TRBJ1-1; D unclear. The CDR3 length is 15 residues. CDR1 and CDR2 (germline): LNHDA, SQIVND (reference sequence). V lost 7 bases, J lost 2 bases, and 17 bases lay in between. DNA for the CDR3: TGTGCCAGTAAGGAGGGCCCCCGGGCCAACACTGAAGCTTTCTTT. This sequence encodes CASKEGPRANTEAFF.

A few counts support this clonotype. This chain connects TRBV7-9 to TRBJ2-3; a weak D match, TRBD2 (6 bases). Trimming left V 5 bases short and J 5 bases short, with 11 bases between. The germline V gene encodes CDR1 SEHNR and CDR2 FQNEAQ (reference sequence). This CDR3 spans 13 amino acids. DNA for the CDR3: TGTGCCAGCAGCCTCGGGGGTCTAGATACGCAGTATTTT. This codes for CASSLGGLDTQYF. Combining the CDR3 with reference TRBV7-9 and TRBJ2-3 gives the whole variable domain DTGVSQNPRHKITKRGQNVTFRCDPISEHNRLYWYRQTLGQGPEFLTYFQNEAQLEKSRLLSDRFSAERPKGSFSTLEIQRTEQGDSAMYLCASSLGGLDTQYFGPGTRLTVL.

The chain combines TRBV24-1 with TRBJ2-1; 11 positions match TRBD1. After removal of 3 bases from V and 7 bases from J, the junction contained 7 bases not matched to a gene. CDR3 length: 16 residues. Per the germline V gene, CDR1 is KGHDR and CDR2 is SFDVKD. CDR3 amino acids: CATSDARDRGRNEQFF. CDR3 nucleotides: TGTGCCACCAGTGATGCCCGGGACAGGGGGAGGAATGAGCAGTTCTTC.

This clonotype was observed a few times. The chain combines TRBV5-5 with TRBJ2-3; D uncertain. There are 13 residues in the CDR3. Germline CDR1 and CDR2: SGHKS and YYEKEE (reference sequence). With 0 bases removed from V and 3 bases from J, the gap between germline ends came to 5 bases. The CDR3 bases are TGTGCCAGCAGCTTGGAGGGTACAGATACGCAGTATTTT. Translating it yields CASSLEGTDTQYF.

The chain carries TRBV19 and TRBJ1-2; D is ambiguous. Germline lookup yields CDR1 LNHDA and CDR2 SQIVND (reference sequence). Deletions cut 2 bases from V and 2 bases from J, with 12 bases between. This CDR3 has 15 residues. CDR3 residues: CASSITGLGNYGYTF. The DNA of the CDR3 is TGTGCCAGTAGTATAACTGGGCTCGGGAACTATGGCTACACCTTC.

This clonotype is deemed medium-sized. The chain recombines TRBV29-1 with TRBJ2-3, with D possibly matching TRBD2 (6 bases). CDR3 length: 12 residues. V was cut by 6 bases and J by 5 bases, with 12 bases left in between. Looked up from germline, CDR1 is SQVTM and CDR2 is ANQGSEA. The CDR3 bases are TGCAGCGTGGGGGGTTGGGGAGATACGCAGTATTTT. Encoded protein: CSVGGWGDTQYF.

This sequence joins TRBV19 and TRBJ1-2, with TRBD1 matching over 8 bases. The CDR3 is 14 residues long. V lost 5 bases and J lost 10; bases outside the gene matches: 12. Germline CDR1 LNHDA, CDR2 SQIVND (reference sequence). Here the CDR3 reads CASSALDRGGDYTF. The CDR3 nucleotides read TGTGCCAGTAGTGCGCTCGACAGGGGAGGGGACTACACCTTC. The whole variable domain, remainder taken from reference TRBV19 and TRBJ1-2, is DGGITQSPKYLFRKEGQNVTLSCEQNLNHDAMYWYRQDPGQGLRLIYYSQIVNDFQKGDIAEGYSVSREKKESFPLTVTSAQKNPTAFYLCASSALDRGGDYTFGSGTRLTVV.

The V gene is TRBV15, the J gene TRBJ2-5, with TRBD2 matching over 9 bases. The V gene's germline CDR1 is LNHNV and CDR2 YYDKDF (reference sequence). V was clipped by 7 bases and J by 4 bases; unmatched bases: 13. The CDR3 covers 16 residues. The CDR3 region is CATNPPGRGGGETQYF. The CDR3 coding sequence is TGTGCCACCAATCCCCCCGGGCGGGGGGGCGGAGAGACCCAGTACTTC.

This sequence joins TRBV5-4 and TRBJ1-5; D unclear. The germline CDR1 and CDR2 sequences are SGHNT and YYREEE (reference sequence). CDR3 size: 13 residues. V dropped 4 bases and J dropped 3 bases, with 8 bases sitting between them. The CDR3 bases are TGTGCCAGCAGCCCCGGGTTCAATCAGCCCCAGCATTTT. This translates into CASSPGFNQPQHF.

This clonotype was found a few times. The rearrangement links TRBV12-3 or TRBV12-4 to TRBJ2-3, with 15 positions matching TRBD2. V was pared by 6 bases and J by 1 base, with 11 bases of the junction left unmatched. This CDR3 has 19 amino acids. This chain's CDR3 is CASSPPGTSGGSGTDTQYF. CDR3 bases: TGTGCCAGCAGCCCCCCCGGGACTAGCGGGGGGTCGGGCACAGATACGCAGTATTTT.